This T cell receptor beta chain was profiled in a study of identical twins. Study-level results: Within cord blood, abundant beta clonotypes carried fewer insertions, but memory repertoires showed no such trend.

After template switching added a universal primer site, the resulting cDNA carried unique molecular identifiers. TCRdb itself ran the 5' RACE reads through MiXCR, one entry per CDR3 protein. The sample carries 1.5 million to 2 million distinct CDR3 sequences, around 29% recorded once. To note about this clonotype: Its antigen is currently unknown.

Sequenced input: cord blood. The source of this sequence is a newborn girl in good health.

The DNA for the CDR3 is TGTGCCAGCAGCCAAGTAGCGGGTCGTGTTCATGAGCAGTACTTC. It codes for CASSQVAGRVHEQYF. The genes are TRBV3-1 and TRBJ2-7, with 7 positions matching TRBD2. With V trimmed by 1 base and J by 7 bases, 10 bases remained unmatched. The CDR3 has 15 amino acids. Germline V gene data show CDR1 as LGHDT and CDR2 as YNNKEL (reference sequence).